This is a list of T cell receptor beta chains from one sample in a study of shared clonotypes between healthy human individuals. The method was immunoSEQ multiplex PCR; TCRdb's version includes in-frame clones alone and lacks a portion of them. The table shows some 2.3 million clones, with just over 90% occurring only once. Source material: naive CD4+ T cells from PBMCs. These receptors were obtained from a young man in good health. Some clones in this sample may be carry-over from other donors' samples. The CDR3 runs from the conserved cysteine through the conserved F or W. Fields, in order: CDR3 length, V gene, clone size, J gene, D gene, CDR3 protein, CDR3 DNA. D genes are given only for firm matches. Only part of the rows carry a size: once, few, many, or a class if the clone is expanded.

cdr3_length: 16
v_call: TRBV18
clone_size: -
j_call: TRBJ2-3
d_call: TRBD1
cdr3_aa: CASSQTWDRDTDTQYF
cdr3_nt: TGTGCCAGCTCACAAACGTGGGACAGGGACACAGATACGCAGTATTTT

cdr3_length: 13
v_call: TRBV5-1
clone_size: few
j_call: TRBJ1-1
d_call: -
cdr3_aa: CASTALGGTEAFF
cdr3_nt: TGCGCCAGCACCGCTCTCGGGGGCACTGAAGCTTTCTTT

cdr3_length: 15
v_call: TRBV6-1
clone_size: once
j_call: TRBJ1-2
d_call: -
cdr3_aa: CASSDRLQGDYGYTF
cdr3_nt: TGTGCCAGCAGTGATAGACTCCAAGGGGACTATGGCTACACCTTC

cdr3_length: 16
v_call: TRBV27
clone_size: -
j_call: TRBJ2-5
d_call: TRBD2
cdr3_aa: CASSRYGLAGGETQYF
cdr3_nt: TGTGCCAGCAGTAGATATGGACTAGCGGGTGGGGAGACCCAGTACTTC

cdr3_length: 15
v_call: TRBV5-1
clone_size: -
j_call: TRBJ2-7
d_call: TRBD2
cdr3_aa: CASRGTSGRSYEQYF
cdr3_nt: TGCGCCAGCCGAGGGACTAGCGGGAGGTCATACGAGCAGTACTTC

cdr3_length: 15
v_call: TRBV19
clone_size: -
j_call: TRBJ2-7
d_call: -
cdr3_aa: CASSIEAQGSYEQYF
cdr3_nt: TGTGCCAGTAGTATAGAGGCGCAGGGCTCCTACGAGCAGTACTTC

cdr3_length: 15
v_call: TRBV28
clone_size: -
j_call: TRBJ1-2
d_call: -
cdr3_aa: CASSLVRQENYGYTF
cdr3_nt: TGTGCCAGCAGTTTAGTCCGACAGGAAAACTATGGCTACACCTTC

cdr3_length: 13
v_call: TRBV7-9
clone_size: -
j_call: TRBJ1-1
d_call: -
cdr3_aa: CASSQVLFSEAFF
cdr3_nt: TGTGCCAGCAGCCAGGTCTTATTTTCTGAAGCTTTCTTT

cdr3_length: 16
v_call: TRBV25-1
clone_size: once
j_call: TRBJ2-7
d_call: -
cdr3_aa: CASSDSSGRTPYEQYF
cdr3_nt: TGTGCCAGCAGTGATTCGTCGGGGCGGACCCCCTACGAGCAGTACTTC

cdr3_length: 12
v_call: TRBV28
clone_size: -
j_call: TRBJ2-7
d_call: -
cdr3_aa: CASGVSSYEQYF
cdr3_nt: TGTGCCAGCGGGGTGAGCTCCTACGAGCAGTACTTC

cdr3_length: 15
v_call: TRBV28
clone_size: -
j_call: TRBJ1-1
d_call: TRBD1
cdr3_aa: CASSQADRMNTEAFF
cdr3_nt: TGTGCCAGCAGTCAGGCGGACAGGATGAACACTGAAGCTTTCTTT

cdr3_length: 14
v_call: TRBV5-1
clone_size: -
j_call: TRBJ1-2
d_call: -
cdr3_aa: CASSLVGGNDGYTF
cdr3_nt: TGCGCCAGCAGCTTGGTCGGGGGAAACGATGGCTACACCTTC

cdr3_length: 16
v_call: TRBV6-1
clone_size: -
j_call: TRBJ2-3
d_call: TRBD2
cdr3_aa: CASSEEGRGGVDTQYF
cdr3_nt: TGTGCCAGCAGTGAAGAGGGCCGCGGGGGAGTAGATACGCAGTATTTT